This record looks at one T cell receptor beta chain sequence and its context. The cohort comprised adults aged roughly 18 to 95 years residing in approximately 22 US areas. Cohorts were assigned according to the clinical history that participants reported. This record belongs to a study of blood T cell repertoires in COVID-19. Across the study: Sites across the United States, Italy and Spain contributed samples from acute and convalescent COVID-19.

Germline CDR1 SNHLY, CDR2 FYNNEI. The CDR3 spans 15 residues. V lost 4 bases to trimming and J lost 0 bases, with 12 bases between them. As handled by the study authors: From reference gene primer amplification, estimates of nucleated cell counts were derived. Sequencing was performed with immunoSEQ multiplex PCR; in TCRdb, only in-frame clones are kept and a portion is missing. V, J and clone size reflect that table, while D and trimming were determined from the DNA. This sample has about 440,000 clones; about 90% occur once, and the top ten carry about 0.6%. This rearrangement joins TRBV2 to TRBJ1-1; maybe TRBD1 (6 bases). The source of this sequence is a man aged 18 to 29 who had recovered from COVID-19. Sequenced material: PBMCs or T cells enriched from blood (not recorded which). The CDR3 DNA is TGTGCCAGCAGTGCGCAGGGGTTGATGAACACTGAAGCTTTCTTT. Translation: CASSAQGLMNTEAFF.